This passage covers 14 T cell receptor beta chains from one sample sequenced in a study of shared clonotypes between healthy human individuals. Clones were sequenced by immunoSEQ multiplex PCR, and TCRdb holds only the in-frame ones, with some missing. Here the sample spans around 980,000 clones, around 78% being singletons. The sequenced material came from memory CD4+ T cells from PBMCs. The subset: CD45RA-negative fraction. The receptors here all came from a man aged 18 to 29 in good health. Some clones in this sample may be carry-over from other donors' samples.

This chain uses TRBV2 with TRBJ2-7, with D perhaps matching TRBD1 or TRBD2 (5 bases each). Trimming left V 7 bases short and J 6 bases short, with 16 bases between. Germline V gives CDR1 SNHLY, CDR2 FYNNEI. CDR3 length: 13 residues. The chain's CDR3 is CASMREGRGEQYF. DNA for the CDR3: TGTGCCAGCATGCGCGAGGGGAGAGGCGAGCAGTACTTC. The complete variable domain, with remaining parts taken from reference TRBV2 and TRBJ2-7, reads EPEVTQTPSHQVTQMGQEVILRCVPISNHLYFYWYRQILGQKVEFLVSFYNNEISEKSEIFDDQFSVERPDGSNFTLKIRSTKLEDSAMYFCASMREGRGEQYFGPGTRLTVT.

The CDR3 is CATGRAGFSYEQYF. Here the CDR3 DNA reads TGTGCCACCGGCCGGGCAGGGTTCTCCTACGAGCAGTACTTC. This chain uses TRBV19 with TRBJ2-7, with D possibly being TRBD1 (5 bases). Germline CDR1 is LNHDA and CDR2 is SQIVND (reference sequence). Trimming shortened V by 10 bases and J by 0 bases, and 16 bases separated the two germline ends. The length of the CDR3 is 14 residues.

This clone was seen ten or more times. The chain uses TRBV29-1 and TRBJ2-7, with 7 bases that match TRBD2. The CDR3 totals 14 residues. Germline V CDR1 and CDR2: SQVTM, ANQGSEA. After removal of 6 bases from V and 1 base from J, the junction contained 9 bases not matched to a gene. The CDR3, as DNA: TGCAGCGTAGCCCCGGGGGGACGGTCCTACGAGCAGTACTTC. Translated: CSVAPGGRSYEQYF.

Ten or more counts support this clone. For the CDR3, the DNA is TGCGCCAGCTCCTACCCAACGGGAGGAGATGAGCAGTTCTTC. It yields the protein CASSYPTGGDEQFF. The chain uses TRBV5-1 and TRBJ2-1; TRBD2 aligns across 7 bases. Trimming removed 7 bases from V and 8 bases from J; junction bases left unmatched: 12. Germline V gene lookup returns CDR1 SGHRS and CDR2 YFSETQ. The CDR3 is made up of 14 amino acids.

The gene calls are TRBV7-9 and TRBJ2-2, with D maybe TRBD1 (6 bases). V lost 6 bases to trimming and J lost 4 bases, with 18 bases between them. Germline CDR1 SEHNR, CDR2 FQNEAQ (reference sequence). The CDR3 has 16 residues. The CDR3 protein is CASRSYRARSTGELFF. The DNA of the CDR3 is TGTGCCAGCAGATCTTACAGGGCTCGGAGCACCGGGGAGCTGTTTTTT.

Of note for this clone: A much larger clone lies a single base off, so this may be a read error. This rearrangement joins TRBV6-6 to TRBJ1-1; D is ambiguous. This CDR3 is 13 amino acids long. In germline, CDR1 is MNHNY, CDR2 SVGAGI (reference sequence). V was pared by 5 bases and J by 1 base, with 8 bases between. The CDR3 DNA sequence: TGTGCCAGCAGTATTGACAAGAACACTGAAGCTTTCTTT. This gives the protein CASSIDKNTEAFF.

This chain joins TRBV28 and TRBJ1-1; D is unresolved. Trimming cost V 3 bases and J 3 bases, with 11 bases left between them. CDR3 length: 14 amino acids. Per germline, CDR1 MDHEN and CDR2 SYDVKM. Written as DNA, the CDR3 is TGTGCCAGCAGTTTCCGGGGTACCCACACTGAAGCTTTCTTT. It specifies CASSFRGTHTEAFF.

CDR3 nucleotides: TGTGCCAGCAGTTACGGCCCGCAAGAGACCCAGTACTTC. This encodes CASSYGPQETQYF. The chain carries TRBV6-5 and TRBJ2-5; D gene ambiguous. CDR3 size: 13 residues. Trimming cost V 2 bases and J 2 bases, with 6 bases left between them. Germline CDR1 MNHEY, CDR2 SVGAGI.

The chain combines TRBV7-2 with TRBJ2-2, with 13 bases fitting TRBD2. Germline CDR1 is SGHTA and CDR2 is FQGNSA. The CDR3 consists of 16 residues. The trim removed 5 bases at V and 6 bases at J, leaving 6 bases unmatched. DNA for the CDR3: TGTGCCAGCAGCCCACGACTAGCGGGAGGTTCCGGGGAGCTGTTTTTT. Its protein product is CASSPRLAGGSGELFF.

The genes are TRBV27 and TRBJ1-4; no firm D call. Trimming removed 4 bases from V and 4 bases from J, with 7 bases in between. The length of the CDR3 is 13 residues. Germline V CDR1 and CDR2: MNHEY, SMNVEV (reference sequence). The CDR3 is CASSYLGNEKLFF. The CDR3 DNA reads TGTGCCAGCAGTTACCTCGGTAATGAAAAACTGTTTTTT.

The chain employs TRBV7-2 and TRBJ2-7; a weak D match, TRBD1 (6 bases). This CDR3 is 13 amino acids long. Germline CDR1 is SGHTA and CDR2 is FQGNSA. V was shortened by 1 base and J by 7 bases, with 11 bases between the two germline ends. The DNA of the CDR3 is TGTGCCAGCAGCTTAGACAGGGAGAGGGAGCAGTACTTC. This codes for CASSLDREREQYF.

This chain uses TRBV5-4 with TRBJ1-2; 10 nucleotides match TRBD1. The germline CDR1 and CDR2 sequences are SGHNT and YYREEE (reference sequence). The J segment lost 3 bases and the V segment lost 5 bases, leaving 4 bases of the junction unmatched. The length of the CDR3 is 14 residues. The CDR3 DNA is TGTGCCAGCAGGGGGACAGGGGATTACTATGGCTACACCTTC. Residues: CASRGTGDYYGYTF.

V usage is TRBV9 and J usage is TRBJ1-1, with D hard to call. CDR3 size: 15 residues. Germline CDR1 reads SGDLS; CDR2 reads YYNGEE. V shed 0 bases and J shed 1 base, with 10 bases lying between them. The CDR3 DNA sequence: TGTGCCAGCAGCGTAGGCTCCAGGCCGAACACTGAAGCTTTCTTT. Translated, it gives CASSVGSRPNTEAFF.

The CDR3 sequence: CASSASGAGFEQYF. The CDR3 region has the DNA TGTGCCAGCAGCGCATCCGGGGCGGGTTTCGAGCAGTACTTC. The chain couples TRBV9 to TRBJ2-7, with D perhaps matching TRBD1 or TRBD2 (5 bases each). CDR1 is SGDLS and CDR2 is YYNGEE in the germline V gene. The CDR3 loop spans 14 amino acids. V dropped 3 bases and J dropped 6 bases, with 16 bases sitting between them.